Listed below are T cell receptor beta chains from one sample, sequenced in a study of response to subunit inactivated influenza vaccine. In TCRdb, the RT-PCR reads were re-called with MiXCR into one record per CDR3 protein. There are roughly 500,000 distinct CDR3 sequences in the sample; about 25% occur only once, and 1.5% to 2% lies in the top ten. The sequencing used CD4+ T cells sorted from PBMCs, collected 4 to 6 days after vaccination. Receptor source: a man aged 50-59 years who received an inactivated influenza vaccine. CDR3s include the opening cysteine and the closing phenylalanine or tryptophan. The order of the fields is V gene, D gene, J gene, clone size, CDR3 protein, CDR3 DNA. The D gene is left open where the match is weak. Only some rows state a clone size, as once, few, many or a class for expanded clones.

>TRBV4-2|TRBD1|TRBJ2-4|few
CASSGQGWGIQYF
TGTGCCAGCAGCGGACAGGGGTGGGGGATTCAGTACTTC
>TRBV7-8|TRBD2|TRBJ2-7|-
CASRREYEQYF
TGTGCCAGCAGGCGGGAGTACGAGCAGTACTTC
>TRBV6-5|-|TRBJ2-1|few
CASRYYNEQFF
TGTGCCAGCAGATATTACAATGAGCAGTTCTTC
>TRBV29-1|TRBD2|TRBJ2-1|few
CSVSSGGGSSYNEQFF
TGCAGCGTGTCTAGCGGGGGGGGCAGCTCCTACAATGAGCAGTTCTTC
>TRBV6-5|-|TRBJ1-1|-
CASSYSIAQNTEAFF
TGTGCCAGCAGTTACTCGATAGCCCAGAACACTGAAGCTTTCTTT
>TRBV9|-|TRBJ2-5|-
CASSGQTARETQYF
TGTGCCAGCAGCGGGCAGACTGCCAGAGAGACCCAGTACTTC
>TRBV10-3|-|TRBJ1-5|-
CAISERSEQPQHF
TGTGCCATCAGTGAGAGGTCTGAACAGCCCCAGCATTTT
>TRBV7-9|-|TRBJ2-2|-
CASSTGMGSTGELFF
TGTGCCAGCAGCACGGGAATGGGAAGCACCGGGGAGCTGTTTTTT
>TRBV20-1|-|TRBJ2-1|few
CSARPSGYNEQFF
TGCAGTGCTAGACCCTCCGGGTACAATGAGCAGTTCTTC
>TRBV7-9|TRBD2|TRBJ2-3|-
CASSLMGLADSDTQYF
TGTGCCAGCAGCTTGATGGGACTAGCGGATTCAGATACGCAGTATTTT
>TRBV29-1|TRBD1|TRBJ1-4|-
CSVGDRVEKLFF
TGCAGCGTTGGCGACAGGGTGGAGAAACTGTTTTTT
>TRBV29-1|-|TRBJ2-3|many
CSVDWVQNTQYF
TGCAGCGTTGACTGGGTGCAGAATACGCAGTATTTT
>TRBV6-1|TRBD2|TRBJ2-5|few
CASSVSGRKETQYF
TGTGCCAGCAGTGTTAGCGGGAGGAAAGAGACCCAGTACTTC
>TRBV14|-|TRBJ1-3|few
CASSQGWALSSGNTIYF
TGTGCCAGCAGCCAAGGATGGGCACTCTCCTCTGGAAACACCATATATTTT
>TRBV11-2|TRBD2|TRBJ2-3|-
CASSWGLADRTSTDTQYF
TGTGCCAGCAGCTGGGGACTAGCGGACCGTACTAGCACAGATACGCAGTATTTT
>TRBV6-1|TRBD2|TRBJ2-5|many
CASRLAGQETQYF
TGTGCCAGCCGGCTAGCGGGGCAAGAGACCCAGTACTTC
>TRBV20-1|-|TRBJ1-5|few
CSAGTDQPQHF
TGCAGTGCTGGTACCGACCAGCCCCAGCATTTT
>TRBV9|-|TRBJ2-3|-
CASSVGGNTQYF
TGTGCCAGCAGCGTAGGTGGGAATACGCAGTATTTT
>TRBV28|TRBD2|TRBJ2-1|few
CASRTSPAYNEQFF
TGTGCCAGCAGGACTAGCCCTGCCTACAATGAGCAGTTCTTC
>TRBV12-3/TRBV12-4|-|TRBJ1-2|-
CASSLGQLSNYGYTF
TGTGCCAGCAGTTTAGGGCAGCTTTCTAACTATGGCTACACCTTC
>TRBV7-2|-|TRBJ2-7|-
CASSPRRYEQYF
TGTGCCAGCAGCCCCAGGAGATACGAGCAGTACTTC
>TRBV5-1|-|TRBJ2-1|few
CASSNLIDNEQFF
TGCGCCAGCTCTAACCTTATAGACAATGAGCAGTTCTTC
>TRBV20-1|TRBD2|TRBJ2-2|-
CSASGTTNTGELFF
TGCAGTGCATCCGGGACTACGAACACCGGGGAGCTGTTTTTT
>TRBV27|-|TRBJ2-4|many
CASSLSGVGKNIQYF
TGTGCCAGCAGTTTATCAGGGGTGGGCAAAAACATTCAGTACTTC
>TRBV6-5|-|TRBJ1-6|once
CASSSRTGPSNSPLHF
TGTGCCAGCAGTTCCCGGACGGGCCCCTCTAATTCACCCCTCCACTTT
>TRBV24-1|-|TRBJ2-5|-
CATGETDWYQETQYF
TGTGCCACCGGAGAGACGGATTGGTACCAAGAGACCCAGTACTTC
>TRBV7-2|-|TRBJ2-2|few
CASSLLGETGELFF
TGTGCCAGCAGCTTACTCGGGGAAACCGGGGAGCTGTTTTTT
>TRBV10-3|-|TRBJ2-5|once
CAISLTSQETQYF
TGTGCCATCAGCCTGACAAGTCAAGAGACCCAGTACTTC
>TRBV10-3|TRBD2|TRBJ2-1|-
CAISVVAGGPSYNEQFF
TGTGCCATCAGTGTCGTAGCGGGGGGGCCGTCCTACAATGAGCAGTTCTTC
>TRBV5-1|TRBD1|TRBJ2-2|few
CASSYRGQDTGELFF
TGCGCCAGCAGCTACAGGGGGCAGGACACCGGGGAGCTGTTTTTT
>TRBV28|TRBD1|TRBJ2-7|few
CASSSGTVRSYEQYF
TGTGCCAGCAGCAGTGGGACAGTAAGGTCCTACGAGCAGTACTTC
>TRBV11-2|-|TRBJ1-4|few
CASNNPYRATNEKLFF
TGTGCCAGCAACAACCCGTACAGGGCGACTAATGAAAAACTGTTTTTT
>TRBV25-1|-|TRBJ1-1|-
CASSASGLNTEAFF
TGTGCCAGCAGTGCATCGGGACTGAACACTGAAGCTTTCTTT
>TRBV29-1|-|TRBJ2-1|-
CSVGVGGGAYNEQFF
TGCAGCGTTGGAGTCGGAGGGGGGGCCTACAATGAGCAGTTCTTC
>TRBV5-6|-|TRBJ1-1|few
CASSLYAGQNTEAFF
TGTGCCAGCAGCTTGTATGCAGGCCAGAACACTGAAGCTTTCTTT
>TRBV12-3/TRBV12-4|-|TRBJ1-4|-
CASRLGTASGEKLFF
TGTGCCAGCAGGCTCGGAACAGCGTCGGGCGAAAAACTGTTTTTT
>TRBV7-6|TRBD2|TRBJ2-7|-
CASSLAETSGAFSYEQYF
TGTGCCAGCAGCTTAGCGGAGACTAGCGGGGCGTTTTCCTACGAGCAGTACTTC
>TRBV6-2/TRBV6-3|TRBD2|TRBJ2-3|-
CASSPLARFSPKYF
TGTGCCAGCAGTCCACTAGCGAGATTTAGCCCGAAGTATTTT
>TRBV12-3/TRBV12-4|-|TRBJ1-2|few
CASSATDNYGYTF
TGTGCCAGCAGTGCGACAGACAACTATGGCTACACCTTC
>TRBV5-1|-|TRBJ2-3|-
CASSLGQRRGDTQYF
TGCGCCAGCAGCTTGGGTCAGCGGAGGGGAGATACGCAGTATTTT
>TRBV20-1|-|TRBJ2-5|-
CSAGRWENGETQYF
TGCAGTGCTGGACGATGGGAGAACGGGGAGACCCAGTACTTC
>TRBV10-3|TRBD1|TRBJ2-6|few
CAISAKTSGTGFSGANVLTF
TGTGCCATCAGCGCGAAAACCAGCGGGACAGGGTTCTCTGGGGCCAACGTCCTGACTTTC
>TRBV20-1|TRBD1|TRBJ2-7|-
CSGSGTEKEQYF
TGCAGTGGGAGTGGGACAGAGAAAGAGCAGTACTTC
>TRBV5-1|TRBD2|TRBJ2-5|many
CASSPTSNRRGETQYF
TGCGCCAGCAGCCCGACTAGCAACCGCCGGGGAGAGACCCAGTACTTC